These 30 T cell receptor beta chains were sequenced from one sample in a study of identical twins. TCRdb processed the 5' RACE reads anew with MiXCR; each CDR3 protein has one entry. The table lists 1.5 million to 2 million distinct CDR3 sequences, about 31% of them singletons. The sequenced sample consisted of cord blood. These receptors originate from a newborn girl in good health.

This clonotype was seen more than once but under ten times. The chain has TRBV7-9 and TRBJ1-2, with D maybe TRBD1 (6 bases). Between the trimmed V and J ends, which lost 0 bases and 5 bases, there was a span of 10 bases. The CDR3 sequence is 14 residues long. Germline V CDR1 and CDR2: SEHNR, FQNEAQ (reference sequence). CDR3 sequence reads: CASSLASGAYGYTF. DNA of the CDR3: TGTGCCAGCAGCTTAGCATCAGGGGCGTATGGCTACACCTTC. The variable domain in full, completed from reference TRBV7-9 and TRBJ1-2, reads DTGVSQNPRHKITKRGQNVTFRCDPISEHNRLYWYRQTLGQGPEFLTYFQNEAQLEKSRLLSDRFSAERPKGSFSTLEIQRTEQGDSAMYLCASSLASGAYGYTFGSGTRLTVV.

The chain uses TRBV12-5 and TRBJ1-2; 8 bases agree with TRBD1. The junction had 2 bases not matched to a gene; V was cut back by 7 bases and J by 1 base. The CDR3 has 13 residues. Germline V gene sequence: CDR1 LGHNT, CDR2 FRNRAP. The CDR3 here is CASADRGNYGYTF. The CDR3 DNA follows: TGTGCTAGTGCCGACAGGGGTAACTATGGCTACACCTTC.

This clonotype was counted between two and nine times. The chain combines TRBV6-5 with TRBJ1-2; D is ambiguous. CDR1 is MNHEY and CDR2 is SVGAGI in the germline V gene. V lost 6 bases and J 2 bases, leaving 22 bases between the germline ends. This CDR3 has 17 amino acids. The CDR3 DNA is TGTGCCAGCAGGAGACCGGACTTGACGGGTTTAAACTATGGCTACACCTTC. This gives the protein CASRRPDLTGLNYGYTF.

The CDR3: CASSFGLGDEQYF. For the CDR3, the DNA is TGTGCCAGCAGCTTTGGACTAGGGGACGAGCAGTACTTC. V gene TRBV11-2 combines with J gene TRBJ2-7; 7 bases match TRBD2. The junction had 4 bases not matched to a gene; V was cut back by 3 bases and J by 5 bases. The CDR3 consists of 13 residues. Germline V gene sequence: CDR1 SGHAT, CDR2 FQNNGV.

As regards this clonotype: This may stem from a read error, because a much larger clone lies one nucleotide away. The rearrangement joins TRBV10-2 to TRBJ2-4; possible D gene TRBD2, 5 bases. Germline-derived CDR1 and CDR2 are WSHSY and SAAADI. This CDR3 spans 19 amino acids. The CDR3 DNA follows: TGCGCCAGCAGTGAGACGAGGGCGGAATCCCTAAGAGCCAAAAACATTCGGTACTTC. This translates into CASSETRAESLRAKNIRYF.

The J gene is TRBJ2-1, the V gene TRBV4-1; D is undetermined. The J call is in doubt because the DNA end fits TRBJ2-7 better. CDR3 length: 17 amino acids. From germline, CDR1 is MGHRA and CDR2 YSYEKL. The CDR3 region is CASSQVVRRSSYNEQYF. In DNA form, the CDR3 reads TGCGCCAGCAGCCAAGTGGTCCGACGGAGCTCCTACAATGAGCAGTACTTC.

The chain carries TRBV20-1 and TRBJ1-1, with TRBD1 matching 7 bases. The V segment lost 6 bases and the J segment 4 bases; nucleotides outside the gene matches: 5. The CDR3 is 12 residues long. In germline, CDR1 is DFQATT, CDR2 SNEGSKA (reference sequence). In nucleotides, the CDR3 is TGCAGTGCCAGCCAGGGGGTCACTGAAGCTTTCTTT. Protein product: CSASQGVTEAFF.

This clonotype was seen once. V and J are TRBV12-3 or TRBV12-4 and TRBJ1-1; TRBD1 matches at 8 bases. Trimming cost V 4 bases and J 1 base; bases outside gene matches: 5. The CDR3 is 15 amino acids. The CDR3 sequence: CASSSTGAWNTEAFF. CDR3 coding DNA: TGTGCCAGCAGTTCGACAGGGGCCTGGAACACTGAAGCTTTCTTT.

This clonotype was recorded only once. The gene calls are TRBV25-1 and TRBJ2-1, with a tentative D call TRBD2 (7 bases). Germline V gives CDR1 MGHDK, CDR2 SYGVNS. The CDR3 is 15 amino acids. Trimming removed 4 bases at V and 7 bases at J, with 17 bases between. Here the CDR3 DNA reads TGTGCCAGCAGTGGCCCTCTGGGAGGGGGAAATGAGCAGTTCTTC. It codes for CASSGPLGGGNEQFF.

This clonotype was detected only once. The J gene is TRBJ1-1, the V gene TRBV20-1; a weak D match, TRBD1 (5 bases). This CDR3 is built from 12 residues. The germline V gene has CDR1 DFQATT and CDR2 SNEGSKA (reference sequence). The CDR3 loop reads CRSRGGNTEAFF. CDR3 DNA: TGCAGAAGTCGGGGCGGGAACACTGAAGCTTTCTTT.

V is TRBV28 and J is TRBJ2-3, with D possibly being TRBD2 (5 bases). Trimming took off 5 bases at V and 0 bases at J, with 15 bases between the two ends. The CDR3 spans 16 residues. CDR1 is MDHEN, CDR2 SYDVKM, per germline. The CDR3 nucleotides are TGTGCCAGCAGTCCCCCGTTCGGGGATAGCACAGATACGCAGTATTTT. Its protein product is CASSPPFGDSTDTQYF.

The chain couples TRBV10-3 to TRBJ2-3, with TRBD1 matching 10 bases. V lost 4 bases, J lost 1 base, and 5 bases stayed unmatched. Germline lookup yields CDR1 ENHRY and CDR2 SYGVKD. This CDR3 is built from 16 residues. The CDR3 nucleotides are TGTGCCATCAGTGGTCCCGGGACAGGGGGCACAGATACGCAGTATTTT. Amino acids: CAISGPGTGGTDTQYF.

The CDR3 DNA sequence: TGTGCCAGCAGGGAAGCGGCAGATACGCAGTATTTT. The encoded protein is CASREAADTQYF. This chain joins TRBV25-1 and TRBJ2-3; the D gene is possibly TRBD2 (5 bases). Trimming took off 6 bases at V and 4 bases at J, with 8 bases between the two ends. Germline V gene lookup returns CDR1 MGHDK and CDR2 SYGVNS. CDR3 length: 12 residues. Looking up the rest from reference TRBV25-1 and TRBJ2-3 gives the full variable domain: EADIYQTPRYLVIGTGKKITLECSQTMGHDKMYWYQQDPGMELHLIHYSYGVNSTEKGDLSSESTVSRIRTEHFPLTLESARPSHTSQYLCASREAADTQYFGPGTRLTVL.

This clonotype was counted only a few times. The chain's CDR3 is CASSSDWPSEQYF. In DNA form, the CDR3 reads TGTGCCAGCAGCTCGGACTGGCCGAGTGAGCAGTACTTC. The genes are TRBV11-2 and TRBJ2-1; perhaps TRBD2 as D (5 bases). The DNA end favors TRBJ2-7, so the J call may be wrong. Germline V gene data show CDR1 as SGHAT and CDR2 as FQNNGV. The CDR3 contains 13 residues.

As to this clonotype: Germline is not matched at one junction end, which may reflect a read error. V and J are TRBV12-5 and TRBJ2-3, with 8 bases that match TRBD1. This CDR3 has 14 amino acids. Germline CDR1 and CDR2: LGHNT and FRNRAP. The CDR3 DNA follows: TGTGCTAGTGGTTTGGGACAGGGGACAGGTACGCAGTATTTT. This encodes CASGLGQGTGTQYF.

The V and J genes are TRBV27 and TRBJ1-5, with D unclear. V dropped 2 bases and J dropped 3 bases, with 11 bases sitting between them. The CDR3 has 15 residues. Per the germline V gene, CDR1 is MNHEY and CDR2 is SMNVEV (reference sequence). CDR3 nucleotides: TGTGCCAGCAGTTTAAAGGGATGGGACAATCAGCCCCAGCATTTT. Translated, it gives CASSLKGWDNQPQHF.

The rearrangement links TRBV5-1 to TRBJ2-1; D not certain. CDR3 size: 16 residues. The V end lost 0 bases, the J end lost 6 bases, and 16 bases lay between the germline ends. Germline-derived CDR1 and CDR2 are SGHRS and YFSETQ. The CDR3 DNA follows: TGCGCCAGCAGCTTGGCCCCAGGCTTCTCCGGCAATGAGCAGTTCTTC. Amino acids: CASSLAPGFSGNEQFF.

This clonotype was seen only a few times. The chain carries TRBV7-8 and TRBJ1-5; D gene unclear. The ends were cut back, 4 bases at V and 4 bases at J, with 11 bases in the middle. This CDR3 is 14 amino acids long. Looked up from germline, CDR1 is SGHVS and CDR2 is FQNEAQ. The CDR3 spells CASSSHRRNQPQHF. Written as DNA, the CDR3 is TGTGCCAGCAGCTCCCATAGACGGAATCAGCCCCAGCATTTT.

The table lists this clonotype with a few counts. The CDR3 spells CAWMRHSLSYEQYF. CDR3 sequence (DNA): TGTGCCTGGATGAGGCACTCACTCTCCTACGAGCAGTACTTC. V usage is TRBV30 and J usage is TRBJ2-7; D is uncertain. In germline, CDR1 is GTSNPN, CDR2 SVGIG (reference sequence). The germline V and J ends were trimmed by 4 bases and 0 bases, with 13 bases remaining between them. The CDR3 extends over 14 amino acids.

J is TRBJ1-1 and V is TRBV7-9; the D gene is possibly TRBD1 (6 bases). Germline CDR1 and CDR2: SEHNR and FQNEAQ (reference sequence). The CDR3 has 16 amino acids. Trimming removed 3 bases at V and 2 bases at J, with 16 bases between. The CDR3 DNA follows: TGTGCCAGCAGCTTTCGAATGGCGACAGGAAACACTGAAGCTTTCTTT. Translating gives CASSFRMATGNTEAFF.

V is TRBV9 and J is TRBJ1-4, with 7 bases identical to TRBD1. Germline lookup yields CDR1 SGDLS and CDR2 YYNGEE. The CDR3 runs to 14 residues. V shed 0 bases and J 8 bases; nucleotides not matched to a gene: 4. The CDR3 region has the DNA TGTGCCAGCAGCGTAGCTGACAGGGTCGAAAAACTGTTTTTT. Its protein product is CASSVADRVEKLFF.

The genes are TRBV20-1 and TRBJ2-1, with 7 bases identical to TRBD2. With 1 base clipped from V and 4 bases from J, the junction kept 4 bases outside the gene matches. This CDR3 is 14 amino acids long. Germline V CDR1 and CDR2: DFQATT, SNEGSKA (reference sequence). Here the CDR3 DNA reads TGCAGTGCTAGAGTGGGACTAAAATACAATGAGCAGTTCTTC. Its protein is CSARVGLKYNEQFF.

This chain connects TRBV6-5 to TRBJ2-5; 8 bases are a match to TRBD2. The end of the DNA aligns better with TRBJ2-7, so the J call may be wrong. Germline V gene data show CDR1 as MNHEY and CDR2 as SVGAGI. The CDR3 runs 13 residues. CDR3 residues: CAIGASGPGEQYF. The CDR3 nucleotides read TGTGCTATCGGAGCTAGCGGGCCAGGCGAGCAGTACTTC.

The V call is TRBV20-1, the J call TRBJ2-1; D gene uncertain. Germline lookup yields CDR1 DFQATT and CDR2 SNEGSKA (reference sequence). Trimming shortened V by 5 bases and J by 10 bases, and 9 bases separated the two germline ends. The CDR3 length is 10 residues. The DNA of the CDR3 is TGCAGTGCTCGAGTTTACGAGCAGTTCTTC. This gives the protein CSARVYEQFF.

This chain connects TRBV20-1 to TRBJ1-3, with TRBD1 matching over 10 bases. Germline assignment: CDR1 DFQATT and CDR2 SNEGSKA (reference sequence). The CDR3 extends over 15 amino acids. J was trimmed by 4 bases and V by 1 base; bases with no gene match: 4. The CDR3 DNA reads as TGCAGTGCTAGAGCCGGGGACAGGGGAGGAAACACCATATATTTT. The encoded protein is CSARAGDRGGNTIYF.

Note on this clonotype: The germline gene is not matched at one end of the junction; a read error may be the cause. The chain recombines TRBV4-1 with TRBJ2-1, with D possibly being TRBD2 (5 bases). Per the germline V gene, CDR1 is MGHRA and CDR2 is YSYEKL. This CDR3 is 18 amino acids long. CDR3 sequence (DNA): TGCGCCAGCAGCCAACCCAAGGCGGGTAGGAGCTCCTACGATGAGCAGTTCTTC. This sequence encodes CASSQPKAGRSSYDEQFF.

This clonotype was detected ten times or more. This sequence joins TRBV4-1 and TRBJ2-7; D call uncertain. The V gene's germline CDR1 is MGHRA and CDR2 YSYEKL. V was shortened by 2 bases and J by 3 bases, with 17 bases between the two germline ends. This CDR3 region has 16 residues. CDR3 bases: TGCGCCAGCAGCCAATACCCTCCACCCCTCCTCTACGAGCAGTACTTC. As protein: CASSQYPPPLLYEQYF.

This clonotype occurred a few times. This chain connects TRBV7-2 to TRBJ2-5, with a possible D match to TRBD2 (5 bases). The CDR3 has 14 residues. Trimming took off 8 bases at V and 5 bases at J, with 18 bases between the two ends. CDR1 SGHTA and CDR2 FQGNSA come from the germline V gene. In DNA form, the CDR3 reads TGTGCCAGCCGTCGAAGAGGGAAAGCGGAGACCCAGTACTTC. Its translation is CASRRRGKAETQYF.

In its sample, this clonotype was seen a few times. CDR3 sequence reads: CAISGPGTGARSNYGYTF. CDR3 DNA sequence: TGTGCCATCAGTGGCCCCGGGACAGGGGCCCGATCTAACTATGGCTACACCTTC. V and J are TRBV10-3 and TRBJ1-2; 10 positions agree with TRBD1. V lost 4 bases and J lost 0; bases outside the gene matches: 11. This CDR3 region has 18 residues. CDR1 is ENHRY and CDR2 is SYGVKD in the germline V gene.

The rearrangement uses TRBV11-2 and TRBJ1-2; no clear D gene. Between the trimmed V and J ends, which lost 4 bases and 6 bases, there was a span of 24 bases. CDR1 is SGHAT and CDR2 is FQNNGV in the germline V gene. There are 17 residues in the CDR3. The CDR3 sequence is CASSSVRVSPYLNGYTF. Here the CDR3 DNA reads TGTGCCAGCAGCTCCGTGAGGGTCAGCCCCTATCTTAATGGCTACACCTTC.